Detailed here is one T cell receptor (beta chain). The antigen remains unidentified. PCR used 60 Vbeta primers and 13 Jbeta primers. Assay: immunoSEQ multiplex PCR; the TCRdb copy retains only in-frame clones and omits some. Here the sample spans under 150,000 clones, 75% to 80% being singletons. This entry belongs to a study of cytomegalovirus exposure and HLA in healthy donors. Germline CDR1 is SNHLY and CDR2 is FYNNEI. J was trimmed by 4 bases and V by 5 bases; bases with no gene match: 16. CDR3 size: 21 residues. Study conclusions and caveats: In presence/absence analyses, roughly uniform sequencing depth across donors was assumed.

The chain carries TRBV2 and TRBJ2-2, with TRBD2 matching over 16 bases. This sequence was found in a middle-aged woman in good health and CMV-seropositive. The sequenced sample consisted of PBMCs. In nucleotides, the CDR3 is TGTGCCAGCAGTCCAGTCCCGGGACTAGCGGGAGGGGTAGAAATCACCGGGGAGCTGTTTTTT. It specifies CASSPVPGLAGGVEITGELFF.